The clone carrying this T cell receptor beta chain was found a few times. The antigen is not known. The CDR3 extends over 16 amino acids. Germline V CDR1 and CDR2: ENHRY, SYGVKD. The germline V and J ends were trimmed by 5 bases and 0 bases, with 11 bases remaining between them. This entry belongs to a study of T cells after yellow fever vaccination. Notes on the study in general: Although the secondary response was weaker, it peaked faster, at day 5 versus 15. Boosting was followed by the reappearance of most primary-vaccination clones (just under 98% CD4, about 90% CD8). Contaminating bulk clonotypes could be abundant in FACS-sorted repertoires.

5'RACE template switching added a universal primer site and UMIs to TCR cDNA. TCRdb reprocessed the 5' RACE reads with MiXCR, giving one entry per CDR3 protein. The data contain 400,000 or so distinct CDR3 sequences, over 5% of them singletons. This clonotype was sampled from a young man who received the YFV17D yellow fever vaccine. Sequenced here: PBMCs, sampled 5 days after the yellow fever booster vaccination. The chain uses TRBV10-3 and TRBJ2-6; a weak D match, TRBD1 (5 bases). This CDR3 reads CAISLLQASGANVLTF. In nucleotides, the CDR3 is TGTGCCATCAGTCTCCTACAGGCCTCTGGGGCCAACGTCCTGACTTTC.